This T cell receptor (beta chain) was captured in a study of T-cell reconstitution after alpha-beta-depleted transplantation in children. Preparing the TCRbeta library involved the use of unique molecular identifiers. A single record per CDR3 protein comes from TCRdb applying MiXCR to the PCR reads. The sample shows about 350,000 distinct CDR3 sequences, under 20% of them seen only once. Points from the study as a whole: Some patients' high day-60 TCRbeta diversity was traced to surviving recipient T cells and thymic progenitors. Reports say that about two months after transplant, the alpha-beta T cells came out of several hundred graft clones that had expanded. T-cell counts and diversity at one year post-transplant came mainly from newly produced T cells.

This clonotype was detected a few times. Its antigen is as yet unknown. Source: PBMCs, mostly from graft donor cells, taken 360 days after TCRalphabeta/CD19-depleted stem cell transplant. The sequence came from a male patient under 10 years old who had a stem cell transplant for acute lymphoblastic leukemia, so the T cells may come from the graft donor.

In nucleotides, the CDR3 is TGTGCCAGCGGAGCCACTAGCGGGAGCTGGGAGACCCAGTACTTC. Its protein product is CASGATSGSWETQYF. This sequence joins TRBV9 and TRBJ2-5, with 11 bases identical to TRBD2. V gave up 7 bases and J gave up 5 bases; unmatched junction bases: 10. This CDR3 comprises 15 residues. In germline, CDR1 is SGDLS, CDR2 YYNGEE.